This is a list of T cell receptor beta chains from one sample in a study of blood T cell repertoires in COVID-19. Produced via immunoSEQ multiplex PCR; TCRdb's table is partial and in-frame only. This sample has some 220,000 clones, with about 85% found just once. The sample taken for sequencing was peripheral blood. The receptors shown here come from a woman of 80 years or more with active or convalescent COVID-19. The CDR3 runs from the conserved cysteine through the conserved F or W. The D gene is left open where the match is weak. Size is omitted from some rows. Given values are once, few, many or a class for expanded clones.

d_call,clone_size,v_call,j_call,cdr3_aa,cdr3_nt
.,.,TRBV5-6,TRBJ2-7,CASSLSLNSYEQYF,TGTGCCAGCAGCTTATCACTAAACTCCTACGAGCAGTACTTC
.,few,TRBV7-9,TRBJ1-1,CASSFSGPGNTEAFF,TGTGCCAGCAGCTTTTCGGGTCCCGGTAACACTGAAGCTTTCTTT
TRBD1,.,TRBV5-1,TRBJ1-4,CASSLGRGQDMLFF,TGCGCCAGCAGCTTGGGCAGGGGGCAGGACATGCTGTTTTTT
.,.,TRBV6-2/TRBV6-3,TRBJ1-1,CASSYMPGDNMNTEAFF,TGTGCCAGCAGTTACATGCCAGGCGATAACATGAACACTGAAGCTTTCTTT
.,.,TRBV4-3,TRBJ2-1,CASSVGVSSYNEQFF,TGCGCCAGCAGCGTAGGAGTTAGCTCCTACAATGAGCAGTTCTTC
.,.,TRBV7-2,TRBJ2-1,CASKEVNEQFF,TGTGCCAGCAAGGAGGTGAATGAGCAGTTCTTC
.,.,TRBV5-1,TRBJ1-3,CASSFGGGGNTIYF,TGCGCCAGCAGCTTTGGCGGCGGTGGAAACACCATATATTTT
.,.,TRBV7-7,TRBJ2-2,CASSSASQGGELFF,TGTGCTAGCAGCTCGGCCAGCCAGGGCGGGGAGCTGTTTTTT
.,once,TRBV21-1,TRBJ2-6,CASSGRGWAGGLAGANVLTF,TGTGCCAGCAGCGGCCGAGGTTGGGCAGGGGGCTTGGCTGGGGCCAACGTCCTGACTTTC
TRBD2,.,TRBV18,TRBJ2-5,CASSPGLAGGVETQYF,TGTGCCAGCTCACCGGGACTAGCGGGAGGGGTGGAGACCCAGTACTTC
TRBD1,.,TRBV9,TRBJ2-5,CASSVMSGGRETQYF,TGTGCCAGCAGCGTAATGTCAGGGGGCCGGGAGACCCAGTACTTC
.,.,TRBV29-1,TRBJ1-2,CSVEIGTANYGYTF,TGCAGCGTTGAAATCGGCACAGCTAACTATGGCTACACCTTC
TRBD1,once,TRBV4-2,TRBJ1-5,CASSQAARQGGNQPQHF,TGTGCCAGCAGCCAAGCGGCTCGACAGGGAGGTAATCAGCCCCAGCATTTT
TRBD1,.,TRBV5-1,TRBJ1-1,CASSGQGMNTEAFF,TGCGCCAGCAGCGGACAGGGGATGAACACTGAAGCTTTCTTT
.,once,TRBV10-3,TRBJ1-2,CAISENSLGPGYTF,TGTGCCATCAGTGAGAACTCCCTGGGGCCCGGCTACACCTTC
.,.,TRBV19,TRBJ1-5,CASSMGQKNHQPQHF,TGTGCCAGTAGTATGGGCCAAAAAAACCACCAGCCCCAGCATTTT
TRBD2,.,TRBV7-3,TRBJ2-3,CASSLTSLAAGTDTQYF,TGTGCCAGCAGCTTAACGTCCCTAGCGGCCGGCACAGATACGCAGTATTTT
TRBD2,.,TRBV5-4,TRBJ2-5,CASSLSSGSWETQYF,TGTGCCAGCAGCTTGAGTAGCGGGAGTTGGGAGACCCAGTACTTC
.,.,TRBV10-3,TRBJ2-7,CAISGLPTYEQYF,TGTGCCATCAGCGGACTGCCCACCTACGAGCAGTACTTC
.,.,TRBV3-1/TRBV3-2,TRBJ1-1,CASSHRSRGVVTEAFF,TGTGCCAGCAGCCATAGGTCTCGGGGTGTCGTTACTGAAGCTTTCTTT
.,.,TRBV3-1/TRBV3-2,TRBJ1-2,CASSQASGYGYTF,TGTGCCAGCAGCCAAGCCTCAGGGTATGGCTACACCTTC
TRBD1,.,TRBV4-2,TRBJ2-7,CASSHAPAGTEAYEQYF,TGTGCCAGCAGCCATGCACCCGCCGGGACAGAGGCCTACGAGCAGTACTTC
TRBD2,.,TRBV27,TRBJ2-1,CASSLWSLAGNNEQFF,TGTGCCAGCAGTTTATGGTCACTAGCGGGAAACAATGAGCAGTTCTTC
.,.,TRBV29-1,TRBJ1-4,CSVGQGTNEKLFF,TGCAGCGTTGGTCAGGGGACTAATGAAAAACTGTTTTTT
TRBD1,few,TRBV6-5,TRBJ2-5,CASSYQYRGGETQYF,TGTGCCAGCAGTTACCAATACAGGGGTGGGGAGACCCAGTACTTC
TRBD1,.,TRBV6-5,TRBJ1-1,CASSTRQGTNTEAFF,TGTGCCAGCAGTACGAGACAGGGGACGAACACTGAAGCTTTCTTT
.,.,TRBV13,TRBJ2-3,CASSFPGTDTQYF,TGTGCCAGCAGCTTCCCTGGCACAGATACGCAGTATTTT
TRBD1,.,TRBV11-3,TRBJ2-1,CASSYGTGSQNYNEQFF,TGTGCCAGCAGCTACGGGACAGGCTCCCAAAATTACAATGAGCAGTTCTTC
.,.,TRBV18,TRBJ1-1,CASSATRQTEAFF,TGTGCCAGCTCAGCTACGCGACAGACTGAAGCTTTCTTT
TRBD1,few,TRBV3-1/TRBV3-2,TRBJ1-5,CASSQDRTGRAQPQHF,TGTGCCAGCAGCCAAGATCGGACAGGAAGAGCACAGCCCCAGCATTTT
TRBD1,.,TRBV6-1,TRBJ1-2,CASSELSGQGIYGYTF,TGTGCCAGCAGTGAGCTTAGCGGACAGGGCATCTATGGCTACACCTTC
.,.,TRBV19,TRBJ1-5,CASSTGRAQGQPQHF,TGTGCCAGTAGTACAGGCAGGGCCCAGGGTCAGCCCCAGCATTTT
.,.,TRBV30,TRBJ1-2,CAWRSVYGYTF,TGTGCCTGGAGGTCAGTCTATGGCTACACCTTC
TRBD2,.,TRBV7-3,TRBJ2-3,CASSPAGGGLTDTQYF,TGTGCCAGCAGCCCCGCGGGGGGGGGCCTCACAGATACGCAGTATTTT
.,.,TRBV18,TRBJ2-2,CASRGQIANTGELFF,TGTGCCAGCCGAGGACAAATCGCGAACACCGGGGAGCTGTTTTTT
.,.,TRBV28,TRBJ1-3,CASSLGGTGNTIYF,TGTGCCAGCAGTTTAGGAGGAACTGGAAACACCATATATTTT
.,.,TRBV6-2/TRBV6-3,TRBJ2-1,CASSYDRARVGEQFF,TGTGCCAGCAGTTACGACAGAGCCCGTGTGGGTGAGCAGTTCTTC
TRBD1,.,TRBV9,TRBJ1-3,CASSADRLSSGNTIYF,TGTGCCAGCAGCGCGGACAGGTTGAGCTCTGGAAACACCATATATTTT
.,.,TRBV7-9,TRBJ2-1,CASSFKTGETQFF,TGTGCCAGCAGCTTTAAGACGGGAGAAACGCAGTTCTTC
TRBD1,.,TRBV27,TRBJ1-4,CASTLTRGSEKLFF,TGTGCCAGCACCCTGACCAGGGGGAGTGAAAAACTGTTTTTT
TRBD1,.,TRBV28,TRBJ2-3,CASSLQGRTDTQYF,TGTGCCAGCAGCTTACAGGGGCGCACAGATACGCAGTATTTT
.,.,TRBV12-3/TRBV12-4,TRBJ2-5,CASSLGQSGTQYF,TGTGCCAGCAGTTTAGGGCAGTCGGGGACCCAGTACTTC
.,once,TRBV18,TRBJ1-1,CASSPEMNTEAFF,TGTGCCAGCTCCCCCGAGATGAACACTGAAGCTTTCTTT
.,.,TRBV9,TRBJ1-1,CASSVGFGAGAFF,TGTGCCAGCAGCGTAGGTTTTGGGGCCGGGGCTTTCTTT
.,.,TRBV5-4,TRBJ2-1,CASSLELAGQDEQFF,TGTGCCAGCAGCTTGGAGCTAGCGGGACAGGATGAGCAGTTCTTC
TRBD1,.,TRBV28,TRBJ1-2,CASSPGQGRNYGYTF,TGTGCCAGCAGTCCGGGACAGGGGAGAAACTATGGCTACACCTTC